These 19 T cell receptor beta chains were sequenced from one sample in a study of vaccination and CD4 T cells after COVID-19. With the Oncomine TCR Beta short-read assay, DNA from cultured CD4+ T cells was sequenced. TCRdb re-called the PCR reads through MiXCR, storing one row per CDR3 protein. The table includes 13,000 to 15,000 distinct CDR3 sequences, about a third detected once. Antigen specificity for these receptors is unknown. Treatment given: roughly 10-day PBMC culture with coronavirus spike peptide pools or control peptides (ViraFEST assay). The sequenced sample was cultured CD4+ T cells from blood. Receptors originate from a human donor with COVID-19.

The chain joins TRBV12-3 or TRBV12-4 to TRBJ2-1, with D perhaps matching TRBD2 (5 bases). V was trimmed by 4 bases and J by 9 bases, leaving 10 bases between them. CDR3 length: 12 amino acids. As DNA, the CDR3 is TGTGCCAGCAGTTCTTGGACTGCTGAGCAGTTCTTC. This encodes CASSSWTAEQFF.

The chain employs TRBV11-2 and TRBJ1-2; the D is unclear. Trimming took 1 base from V and 4 from J, leaving 4 bases between them. Germline values: CDR1 SGHAT, CDR2 FQNNGV. The CDR3 covers 12 residues. The CDR3 reads CASSLAGYGYTF. CDR3 DNA: TGTGCCAGCAGCTTAGCGGGCTATGGCTACACCTTC.

In this sample, this clonotype turned up a few times. For the CDR3, the DNA is TGCGCCAGCAGCCCCGGGACAGGGGGGCCAGATACGCAGTATTTT. This codes for CASSPGTGGPDTQYF. The rearrangement joins TRBV5-1 to TRBJ2-3; 11 bases agree with TRBD1. Germline CDR1 reads SGHRS; CDR2 reads YFSETQ. The CDR3 is 15 residues long. V dropped 4 bases and J dropped 4; count of bases not matched to a gene: 5.

In its sample, this clonotype was seen a few times. The chain uses TRBV28 and TRBJ1-2; 9 positions match TRBD1. From germline, CDR1 is MDHEN and CDR2 SYDVKM. The CDR3 covers 16 residues. V lost 1 base, J lost 7 bases, and 10 bases stayed unmatched. The CDR3 DNA is TGTGCCAGCAGTTTATTAGGGCGACAGGGGGTGGGTGGCTACACCTTC. Its protein is CASSLLGRQGVGGYTF.

By frequency in the sample, this clonotype is medium-sized. V and J are TRBV20-1 and TRBJ1-3; D not resolved. Trimming removed 0 bases at V and 4 bases at J, with 10 bases between. CDR1 and CDR2 (germline): DFQATT, SNEGSKA (reference sequence). The CDR3 extends over 14 amino acids. The CDR3 bases are TGCAGTGCTAGAGATTCCGGGGAGGGAAACACCATATATTTT. This sequence encodes CSARDSGEGNTIYF.

The chain recombines TRBV6-2 or TRBV6-3 with TRBJ2-7; 10 bases are shared with TRBD1. CDR1 and CDR2 (germline): MNHEY, SVGEGT. The CDR3 runs 15 residues. V lost 4 bases to trimming and J lost 2 bases; unmatched junction nucleotides: 5. This CDR3 reads CASSWDRGGTYEQYF. The CDR3 DNA is TGTGCCAGCAGTTGGGACAGGGGTGGCACCTACGAGCAGTACTTC.

The chain recombines TRBV7-2 with TRBJ2-5; tentative D call: TRBD1 (5 bases). CDR1 and CDR2 (germline): SGHTA, FQGNSA. This CDR3 region has 14 residues. V lost 5 bases, J lost 4 bases, and 14 bases lay in between. This CDR3 is CASSPRDSPETQYF. The DNA for the CDR3 is TGTGCCAGCAGCCCTCGTGACAGTCCAGAGACCCAGTACTTC.

This clonotype has just a few counts. The V call is TRBV10-1, the J call TRBJ1-6; possibly TRBD1 for D (5 bases). The ends were cut back, 5 bases at V and 6 bases at J, with 17 bases in the middle. This CDR3 has 16 amino acids. CDR1 is WNHNN, CDR2 SYGVQD, per germline (reference sequence). This CDR3 is CASSPGGTGGNSPLHF. CDR3 DNA: TGCGCCAGCAGTCCGGGCGGCACCGGGGGTAATTCACCCCTCCACTTT.

The chain joins TRBV7-9 to TRBJ1-3, with TRBD1 identical over 9 bases. CDR3 length: 16 residues. With V trimmed by 5 bases and J by 0 bases, 5 bases remained unmatched. Germline V gene data show CDR1 as SEHNR and CDR2 as FQNEAQ (reference sequence). The CDR3 here is CASSLGQGSSGNTIYF. The CDR3 DNA sequence: TGTGCCAGCAGCCTGGGACAGGGAAGCTCTGGAAACACCATATATTTT.

The rearrangement joins TRBV2 to TRBJ2-2, with 10 bases identical to TRBD1. The V gene's germline CDR1 is SNHLY and CDR2 FYNNEI. V dropped 6 bases and J dropped 1; count of bases not matched to a gene: 5. This CDR3 contains 16 residues. CDR3 protein: CASRDRGPMNTGELFF. The CDR3 DNA sequence: TGTGCCAGCAGAGACAGGGGGCCGATGAACACCGGGGAGCTGTTTTTT.

In its sample, this clonotype was seen a few times. The V call is TRBV11-3, the J call TRBJ2-5, with 8 bases lining up with TRBD1. The V gene end was trimmed by 5 bases and the J gene end by 7 bases; junction bases not matched to a gene: 12. CDR3 length equals 15 residues. Germline CDR1 SGHNT, CDR2 YENEEA. CDR3 loop: CASSTRTGILGTQYF. For the CDR3, the DNA is TGTGCCAGCAGCACGAGGACAGGGATATTAGGGACCCAGTACTTC.

The chain combines TRBV5-1 with TRBJ1-1; the match to TRBD1 covers 7 bases. The germline CDR1 and CDR2 sequences are SGHRS and YFSETQ. V was clipped by 4 bases and J by 7 bases; unmatched bases: 13. The CDR3 sequence is 15 residues long. Written as DNA, the CDR3 is TGCGCCAGCAGCCCTAGGGACAGCCCTGTAGTTGAAGCTTTCTTT. It specifies CASSPRDSPVVEAFF.

The sample holds a few counts of this clonotype. This chain connects TRBV24-1 to TRBJ1-5, with a weak D call TRBD1 (6 bases). V lost 0 bases to trimming and J lost 16 bases, with 15 bases between them. The germline V gene encodes CDR1 KGHDR and CDR2 SFDVKD. The CDR3 length is 13 residues. The CDR3 spells CATSDLSGTSHHF. The CDR3 coding sequence is TGTGCCACCAGTGATTTGTCCGGGACATCGCACCATTTT.

V gene TRBV10-3 combines with J gene TRBJ1-4; D is possibly TRBD1 (5 bases). The CDR3 sequence is 12 residues long. V lost 5 bases and J lost 5, with 6 bases in between. Germline V CDR1 and CDR2: ENHRY, SYGVKD. In DNA, the CDR3 is TGTGCCATCAGTTACAGGAATGAAAAACTGTTTTTT. Translating gives CAISYRNEKLFF.

The rearrangement links TRBV11-3 to TRBJ1-1, with a weak D call TRBD1 (5 bases). The V gene lost 5 bases and the J gene lost 1 base, with 11 bases spanning the gap. Germline V lookup: CDR1 SGHNT, CDR2 YENEEA. The CDR3 is made up of 14 amino acids. The CDR3 spells CASSNRGGNTEAFF. The CDR3 region has the DNA TGTGCCAGCAGCAACCGGGGGGGGAACACTGAAGCTTTCTTT.

This chain connects TRBV20-1 to TRBJ2-3, with D perhaps matching TRBD1 or TRBD2 (5 bases each). V lost 3 bases and J lost 1, with 14 bases in between. The CDR3 length is 15 residues. The germline gives CDR1 DFQATT, CDR2 SNEGSKA (reference sequence). The CDR3 spells CSARRGRVGTDTQYF. The CDR3 coding sequence is TGCAGTGCTAGGAGGGGCCGGGTCGGCACAGATACGCAGTATTTT.

The chain employs TRBV10-1 and TRBJ2-5, with D uncertain. The CDR3 runs 11 residues. Trimming left V 4 bases short and J 4 bases short, with 4 bases between. The germline V gene encodes CDR1 WNHNN and CDR2 SYGVQD (reference sequence). CDR3 in amino acids: CASSGGETQYF. In DNA, the CDR3 is TGCGCCAGCAGTGGTGGAGAGACCCAGTACTTC.

The table lists this clonotype with a few counts. The chain has TRBV2 and TRBJ2-6, with a possible D match to TRBD2 (5 bases). V was shortened by 6 bases and J by 2 bases, with 11 bases between the two germline ends. This CDR3 region has 15 residues. Germline V gives CDR1 SNHLY, CDR2 FYNNEI. The CDR3 nucleotides are TGTGCCAGCAGATGGGAAGCGGCTGGGGCCAACGTCCTGACTTTC. Translation: CASRWEAAGANVLTF.

The chain recombines TRBV7-3 with TRBJ2-7; 10 bases map to TRBD2. There are 16 residues in the CDR3. Trimming cost V 5 bases and J 7 bases; bases outside gene matches: 14. Germline CDR1 SGHTA, CDR2 FQGTGA. CDR3 DNA sequence: TGTGCCAGCAGCCCGGATAGTGCTAGCGGGGGAGGTGAGCAGTACTTC. Its translation: CASSPDSASGGGEQYF.